The next 32 T cell receptor beta chains were all read from a single sample in a study of CD8 T cells in ankylosing spondylitis. General study points: Several highly homologous variants made up a TCR beta motif, and this motif appeared characteristic of ankylosing spondylitis blood.

These receptors lack a known antigen. TCRdb passed the 5' RACE reads through MiXCR, listing each CDR3 protein once. The table shows about 400,000 distinct CDR3 sequences, with under 25% occurring only once. The sample was blood, either unsorted or a sorted T cell fraction (not recorded which). The receptors derive from a male donor with ankylosing spondylitis.

This clonotype showed up just a few times. The J gene is TRBJ2-5, the V gene TRBV5-1; 10 bases fit TRBD2. The CDR3 length is 15 residues. V gave up 4 bases and J gave up 5 bases; unmatched junction bases: 8. Germline CDR1 and CDR2: SGHRS and YFSETQ. The CDR3 DNA follows: TGCGCCAGCAGCACTCTAGCGGGAGTGGGGGAGACCCAGTACTTC. Protein: CASSTLAGVGETQYF.

The gene calls are TRBV5-1 and TRBJ2-3; possible D gene TRBD2, 5 bases. V was cut by 1 base and J by 2 bases, with 11 bases left in between. Per germline, CDR1 SGHRS and CDR2 YFSETQ. This CDR3 is 15 amino acids long. CDR3 in DNA: TGCGCCAGCAGCTTGCAACGGGGTGTCACAGATACGCAGTATTTT. Its protein product is CASSLQRGVTDTQYF.

Here the CDR3 reads CASSWGTSNYGYTF. For the CDR3, the DNA is TGTGCCAGCAGCTGGGGGACGAGTAACTATGGCTACACCTTC. The V and J genes are TRBV7-9 and TRBJ1-2, with D possibly being TRBD1 (5 bases). Deletions cut 4 bases from V and 1 base from J, with 10 bases between. CDR1 SEHNR and CDR2 FQNEAQ come from the germline V gene (reference sequence). This CDR3 contains 14 residues.

This clonotype was observed at least ten times. J is TRBJ2-5 and V is TRBV5-1; D call uncertain. Germline V lookup: CDR1 SGHRS, CDR2 YFSETQ. The CDR3 totals 16 residues. Trimming stripped 1 base from V and 5 bases from J, with 18 bases between. This CDR3 reads CASSLTSSVDRETQYF. CDR3 nucleotide sequence: TGCGCCAGCAGCTTGACGTCGTCGGTAGATCGCGAGACCCAGTACTTC.

The gene calls are TRBV4-3 and TRBJ1-5; D is unresolved. Germline V gives CDR1 LGHNA, CDR2 YSLEER. Trimming left V 2 bases short and J 5 bases short, with 10 bases between. There are 14 residues in the CDR3. CDR3 protein: CASSQRLTDQPQHF. Written as DNA, the CDR3 is TGCGCCAGCAGCCAACGTCTGACCGATCAGCCCCAGCATTTT.

V usage is TRBV6-1 and J usage is TRBJ2-1; D is perhaps TRBD1 (5 bases). CDR1 and CDR2 from the germline V gene are MNHNS and SASEGT. CDR3 length: 13 residues. V lost 8 bases, J lost 5 bases, and 13 bases lay in between. The CDR3 spells CASSGAAHNEQFF. The CDR3 nucleotides read TGTGCCAGCTCTGGGGCGGCTCACAATGAGCAGTTCTTC.

The chain is built from TRBV27 and TRBJ2-1, with TRBD2 matching over 12 bases. Germline CDR1 and CDR2: MNHEY and SMNVEV (reference sequence). V was pared by 7 bases and J by 0 bases, with 10 bases of the junction left unmatched. This CDR3 spans 18 amino acids. In DNA form, the CDR3 reads TGTGCCAGCATAGGGCTAGCGGGAGGGAGGAGCTCCTACAATGAGCAGTTCTTC. Protein sequence: CASIGLAGGRSSYNEQFF.

The gene calls are TRBV11-2 and TRBJ2-6, with TRBD1 identical over 10 bases. The V and J ends lost 1 base and 4 bases, in that order; junction bases with no gene match: 13. The CDR3 sequence is 20 residues long. CDR1 and CDR2 (germline): SGHAT, FQNNGV. The CDR3 sequence is CASSLVGTGVRRSGANVLTF. In DNA, the CDR3 is TGTGCCAGCAGCTTAGTCGGGACAGGGGTACGACGTTCCGGGGCCAACGTCCTGACTTTC.

The V call is TRBV6-5, the J call TRBJ2-7; D is unclear. The CDR3 contains 12 residues. V lost 2 bases and J lost 7, with 9 bases in between. Germline loops: CDR1 MNHEY, CDR2 SVGAGI. The CDR3 reads CASSYRRGEQYF. DNA of the CDR3: TGTGCCAGCAGTTACCGGCGTGGAGAGCAGTACTTC.

This clonotype was picked up a small number of times. This chain links TRBV6-2 or TRBV6-3 with TRBJ1-5, with TRBD1 as a possible D gene (5 bases). The length of the CDR3 is 17 residues. The V end was cut by 2 bases, the J end by 2 bases, with 16 bases between. CDR1 is MNHEY and CDR2 is SVGEGT in the germline V gene. The CDR3, as DNA: TGTGCCAGCAGTTACCCGCCGGCAGGGAGGGGCAATCAGCCCCAGCATTTT. Translation: CASSYPPAGRGNQPQHF.

The chain couples TRBV20-1 to TRBJ2-1; 13 bases align to TRBD2. Germline V gene lookup returns CDR1 DFQATT and CDR2 SNEGSKA (reference sequence). Unmatched junction bases numbered 7, after V lost 5 bases and J lost 3 bases. CDR3 length: 16 amino acids. CDR3: CSAGPGLAGDYNEQFF. The CDR3 DNA reads TGCAGTGCTGGACCAGGACTAGCGGGAGACTACAATGAGCAGTTCTTC.

This clonotype was seen ten or more times. This chain uses TRBV20-1 with TRBJ1-1; tentatively, D is TRBD1 (5 bases). The CDR3 is made up of 12 amino acids. Trimming left V 6 bases short and J 3 bases short, with 11 bases between. From germline, CDR1 is DFQATT and CDR2 SNEGSKA (reference sequence). The CDR3 coding sequence is TGCAGTGCGCCTAGAGGGGACACTGAAGCTTTCTTT. The encoded protein is CSAPRGDTEAFF.

In its sample, this clonotype was seen a few times. This chain connects TRBV4-1 to TRBJ2-1; D not resolved. This CDR3 contains 17 residues. CDR1 and CDR2 (germline): MGHRA, YSYEKL. The ends were cut back, 5 bases at V and 6 bases at J, with 23 bases in the middle. In DNA, the CDR3 is TGCGCCAGCAGCTACAGACCCGATCGGACGACCCCCAATGAGCAGTTCTTC. Encoded protein: CASSYRPDRTTPNEQFF.

Only a few counts were recorded for this clonotype. The J gene is TRBJ1-6, the V gene TRBV5-1; 9 bases map to TRBD1. V was pared by 3 bases and J by 7 bases, with 2 bases of the junction left unmatched. Per germline, CDR1 SGHRS and CDR2 YFSETQ. The CDR3 totals 14 residues. The CDR3: CASSSGQGNSPLHF. The CDR3 nucleotides read TGCGCCAGCAGCTCAGGACAGGGGAATTCACCCCTCCACTTT.

This chain uses TRBV7-8 with TRBJ1-2; perhaps TRBD1 as D (6 bases). With 7 bases removed from V and 5 bases from J, the gap between germline ends came to 17 bases. Germline CDR1 reads SGHVS; CDR2 reads FQNEAQ. The CDR3 runs 14 residues. CDR3: CASTYSGGSYGYTF. The CDR3 bases are TGTGCCAGCACCTATAGCGGGGGCTCTTATGGCTACACCTTC.

V gene TRBV5-1 combines with J gene TRBJ2-7; D not resolved. The CDR3 covers 12 residues. Per germline, CDR1 SGHRS and CDR2 YFSETQ. V shed 7 bases and J shed 5 bases, with 13 bases lying between them. This CDR3 is CASSESLNEQYF. CDR3 bases: TGCGCCAGCTCTGAGAGCCTCAACGAGCAGTACTTC.

This clonotype was found many times. The rearrangement joins TRBV5-1 to TRBJ2-1, with 8 bases aligning to TRBD2. Trimming removed 0 bases from V and 3 bases from J; junction bases left unmatched: 2. The CDR3 runs to 15 residues. CDR1 SGHRS and CDR2 YFSETQ come from the germline V gene. CDR3 DNA: TGCGCCAGCAGCTTGGAGGGACTAGTCTACAATGAGCAGTTCTTC. It codes for CASSLEGLVYNEQFF.

V gene TRBV18 combines with J gene TRBJ2-1, with TRBD2 identical over 9 bases. V shed 3 bases, J shed 9 bases, and the junction held 12 bases outside the gene matches. Germline loops: CDR1 KGHSH, CDR2 LQKENI. This CDR3 contains 16 residues. The CDR3 DNA reads as TGTGCCAGCTCACCCCCACTAGCGGGCGACTCTGGTGAGCAGTTCTTC. Amino acids: CASSPPLAGDSGEQFF.

A few counts support this clonotype. The chain uses TRBV28 and TRBJ2-3; TRBD1 aligns across 8 bases. J lost 4 bases, V lost 0 bases, and 9 bases had no gene match. This CDR3 region has 17 residues. Germline CDR1 reads MDHEN; CDR2 reads SYDVKM. CDR3 sequence: CASSLWGGQGAPDTQYF. The CDR3 DNA reads as TGTGCCAGCAGTTTATGGGGCGGCCAGGGGGCCCCAGATACGCAGTATTTT.

This chain uses TRBV2 with TRBJ2-1, with TRBD1 matching 7 bases. The CDR3 totals 16 residues. Germline V lookup: CDR1 SNHLY, CDR2 FYNNEI. V lost 4 bases to trimming and J lost 8 bases; unmatched junction nucleotides: 14. CDR3 sequence (DNA): TGTGCCAGCAGTGTCGGATTTCGGGCAGGGGGTTATGAGCAGTTCTTC. It codes for CASSVGFRAGGYEQFF.

The chain couples TRBV20-1 to TRBJ2-1; 7 nucleotides line up with TRBD2. This CDR3 contains 15 residues. V was clipped by 1 base and J by 8 bases; unmatched bases: 11. Germline CDR1 and CDR2: DFQATT and SNEGSKA (reference sequence). This chain's CDR3 is CSARVPSGMWDEQFF. The CDR3 DNA follows: TGCAGTGCTAGAGTCCCCAGCGGGATGTGGGATGAGCAGTTCTTC.

This clonotype was seen a handful of times. The genes are TRBV27 and TRBJ2-4; D unclear. The length of the CDR3 is 13 residues. Germline V gene lookup returns CDR1 MNHEY and CDR2 SMNVEV (reference sequence). V lost 2 bases, J lost 5 bases, and 7 bases lay in between. The CDR3 here is CASSLRQENIQYF. The CDR3 region has the DNA TGTGCCAGCAGTTTACGGCAGGAAAACATTCAGTACTTC.

The gene calls are TRBV5-1 and TRBJ2-1, with 11 positions matching TRBD2. The CDR3 spans 14 residues. The V segment lost 5 bases and the J segment 4 bases; nucleotides outside the gene matches: 2. Per germline, CDR1 SGHRS and CDR2 YFSETQ. The chain's CDR3 is CASRTSGIYNEQFF. Written as DNA, the CDR3 is TGCGCCAGCAGGACTAGCGGGATTTACAATGAGCAGTTCTTC. Filled out from reference TRBV5-1 and TRBJ2-1, the complete variable domain reads KAGVTQTPRYLIKTRGQQVTLSCSPISGHRSVSWYQQTPGQGLQFLFEYFSETQRNKGNFPGRFSGRQFSNSRSEMNVSTLELGDSALYLCASRTSGIYNEQFFGPGTRLTVL.

This clonotype was counted a few times. The gene calls are TRBV20-1 and TRBJ1-5, with 8 bases matching TRBD1. The J segment lost 4 bases and the V segment lost 3 bases, leaving 2 bases of the junction unmatched. Germline V gene lookup returns CDR1 DFQATT and CDR2 SNEGSKA (reference sequence). The CDR3 is 13 amino acids. In DNA form, the CDR3 reads TGCAGTGCTAGTGGACAGGGAAATCAGCCCCAGCATTTT. It yields the protein CSASGQGNQPQHF.

In this sample, this clonotype turned up a few times. The chain uses TRBV29-1 and TRBJ2-2, with D unclear. Trimming removed 7 bases at V and 1 base at J, with 7 bases between. CDR1 and CDR2 (germline): SQVTM, ANQGSEA. The CDR3 consists of 12 residues. The CDR3 DNA sequence: TGCAGCGCGAGACAGAACACCGGGGAGCTGTTTTTT. Translating gives CSARQNTGELFF.

This clonotype has a handful of counts. The gene calls are TRBV3-1 and TRBJ1-2; unclear D gene. Germline CDR1 reads LGHDT; CDR2 reads YNNKEL (reference sequence). Trimming cost V 1 base and J 5 bases, with 11 bases left between them. The CDR3 extends over 14 amino acids. CDR3 in DNA: TGTGCCAGCAGCCAAGTTTCAGGCGATTATGGCTACACCTTC. The encoded protein is CASSQVSGDYGYTF.

This rearrangement joins TRBV6-1 to TRBJ2-7; D is uncertain. The CDR3 sequence is 16 residues long. Trimming cost V 0 bases and J 2 bases, with 14 bases left between them. CDR1 is MNHNS, CDR2 SASEGT, per germline. CDR3 residues: CASSEAWQLTTYEQYF. CDR3 nucleotides: TGTGCCAGCAGTGAAGCGTGGCAGCTAACTACCTACGAGCAGTACTTC.

In this sample, this clonotype turned up a few times. The genes are TRBV20-1 and TRBJ1-2; D is unresolved. CDR3 length: 13 residues. Trimming stripped 3 bases from V and 8 bases from J, with 16 bases between. Per the germline V gene, CDR1 is DFQATT and CDR2 is SNEGSKA (reference sequence). CDR3 DNA: TGCAGTGCTAGCCCCGGACTCGGTTTCGGCTACACCTTC. This codes for CSASPGLGFGYTF.

This clonotype was recorded a few times. The chain recombines TRBV20-1 with TRBJ1-5, with TRBD1 as a possible D gene (5 bases). The CDR3 sequence is 14 residues long. Germline CDR1 reads DFQATT; CDR2 reads SNEGSKA (reference sequence). V was trimmed by 3 bases and J by 6 bases, leaving 15 bases between them. The CDR3: CSASIDRDGQPQHF. The DNA of the CDR3 is TGCAGTGCTAGCATTGACCGGGACGGTCAGCCCCAGCATTTT.

In this sample, this clonotype turned up many times. V and J are TRBV5-1 and TRBJ2-1; 7 bases align to TRBD2. V lost 4 bases to trimming and J lost 6 bases; unmatched junction nucleotides: 7. The CDR3 is made up of 14 amino acids. Germline V gene data show CDR1 as SGHRS and CDR2 as YFSETQ. In nucleotides, the CDR3 is TGCGCCAGCAGCGTGAGCGGGACCGGCAATGAGCAGTTCTTC. As protein: CASSVSGTGNEQFF.

The table lists this clonotype with a few counts. The chain joins TRBV7-2 to TRBJ2-2; tentative D call: TRBD2 (5 bases). The length of the CDR3 is 14 residues. The ends were cut back, 4 bases at V and 3 bases at J, with 9 bases in the middle. CDR1 is SGHTA, CDR2 FQGNSA, per germline. CDR3 sequence: CASSSKLDTGELFF. CDR3 sequence (DNA): TGTGCCAGCAGCTCTAAACTAGACACCGGGGAGCTGTTTTTT.

This clonotype has a handful of counts. The chain combines TRBV25-1 with TRBJ2-1; the D call may be TRBD1 or TRBD2 (5 bases each). V was pared by 3 bases and J by 7 bases, with 13 bases between. The CDR3 is 14 residues long. CDR1 is MGHDK, CDR2 SYGVNS, per germline. The CDR3 region is CASSEPGPWNEQFF. The DNA for the CDR3 is TGTGCCAGCAGTGAGCCGGGACCCTGGAATGAGCAGTTCTTC. The full variable domain, with the rest looked up from reference TRBV25-1 and TRBJ2-1, is EADIYQTPRYLVIGTGKKITLECSQTMGHDKMYWYQQDPGMELHLIHYSYGVNSTEKGDLSSESTVSRIRTEHFPLTLESARPSHTSQYLCASSEPGPWNEQFFGPGTRLTVL.